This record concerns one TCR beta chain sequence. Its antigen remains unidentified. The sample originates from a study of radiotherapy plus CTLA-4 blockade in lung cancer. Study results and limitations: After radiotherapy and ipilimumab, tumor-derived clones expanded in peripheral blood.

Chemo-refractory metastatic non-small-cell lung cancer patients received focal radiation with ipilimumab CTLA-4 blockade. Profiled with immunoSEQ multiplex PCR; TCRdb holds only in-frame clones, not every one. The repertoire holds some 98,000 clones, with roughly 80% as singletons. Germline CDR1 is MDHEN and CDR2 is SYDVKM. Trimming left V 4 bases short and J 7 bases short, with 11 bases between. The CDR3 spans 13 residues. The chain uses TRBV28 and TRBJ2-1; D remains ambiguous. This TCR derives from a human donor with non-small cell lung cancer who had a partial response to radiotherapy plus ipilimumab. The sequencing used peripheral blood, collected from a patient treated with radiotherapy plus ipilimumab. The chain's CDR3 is CASSSLEQNEQFF. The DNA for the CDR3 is TGTGCCAGCAGTTCCCTAGAGCAGAATGAGCAGTTCTTC.